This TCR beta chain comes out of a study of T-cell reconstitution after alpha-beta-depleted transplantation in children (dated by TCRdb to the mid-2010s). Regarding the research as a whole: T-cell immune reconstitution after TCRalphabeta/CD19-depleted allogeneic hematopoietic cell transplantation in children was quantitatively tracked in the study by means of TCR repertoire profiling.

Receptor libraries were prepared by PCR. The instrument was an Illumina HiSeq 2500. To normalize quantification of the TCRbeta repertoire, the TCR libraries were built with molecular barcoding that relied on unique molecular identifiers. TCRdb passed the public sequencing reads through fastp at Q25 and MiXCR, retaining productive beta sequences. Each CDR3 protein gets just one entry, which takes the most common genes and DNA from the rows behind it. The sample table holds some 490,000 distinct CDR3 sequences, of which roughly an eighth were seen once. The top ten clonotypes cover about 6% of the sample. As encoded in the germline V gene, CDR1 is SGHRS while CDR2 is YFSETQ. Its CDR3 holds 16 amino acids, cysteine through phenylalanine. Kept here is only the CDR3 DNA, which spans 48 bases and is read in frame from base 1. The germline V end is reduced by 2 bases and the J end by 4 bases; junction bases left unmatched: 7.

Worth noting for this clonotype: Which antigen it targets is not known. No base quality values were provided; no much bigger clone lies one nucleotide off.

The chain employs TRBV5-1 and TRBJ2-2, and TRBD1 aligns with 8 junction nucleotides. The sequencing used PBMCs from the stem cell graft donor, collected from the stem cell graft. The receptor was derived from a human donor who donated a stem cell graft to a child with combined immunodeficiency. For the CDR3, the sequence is CASSFMTGDVTGELFF. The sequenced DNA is TGCGCCAGCAGCTTCATGACAGGGGATGTCACCGGGGAGCTGTTTTTT.